The 19 T cell receptor beta chains listed next were all sequenced from one sample in a study of blood T cell repertoires in COVID-19. TCRdb's copy holds only in-frame clones and misses some; the assay was immunoSEQ multiplex PCR. The sample shows some 160,000 clones, around four fifths of them seen only once. Sequencing was carried out using peripheral blood. The receptors derive from an elderly woman with COVID-19, enrolled during active disease.

In nucleotides, the CDR3 is TGCGCCAGCAGTGGGGGCGTAGGTCACAATGAGCAGTTCTTC. It encodes CASSGGVGHNEQFF. The rearrangement uses TRBV10-1 and TRBJ2-1; D may be TRBD1 (5 bases). Looked up from germline, CDR1 is WNHNN and CDR2 is SYGVQD (reference sequence). The V end was cut by 4 bases, the J end by 5 bases, with 12 bases between. This CDR3 region has 14 residues.

This sequence joins TRBV14 and TRBJ2-5; no clear D gene. Germline CDR1 is SGHDN and CDR2 is FVKESK. The V end lost 4 bases, the J end lost 2 bases, and 11 bases lay between the germline ends. The CDR3 runs to 14 residues. The CDR3: CASSRRGVQETQYF. The CDR3 nucleotides read TGTGCCAGCAGCCGCAGAGGCGTTCAAGAGACCCAGTACTTC.

The chain has TRBV6-5 and TRBJ1-2; no clear D. The CDR3 totals 16 residues. Trimming took off 0 bases at V and 7 bases at J, with 18 bases between the two ends. The V gene's germline CDR1 is MNHEY and CDR2 SVGAGI. CDR3 DNA sequence: TGTGCCAGCAGTTACTCGGAAGGCCGCGTTGGGAGTGGCTACACCTTC. It codes for CASSYSEGRVGSGYTF.

The rearrangement joins TRBV3-1 (or the pseudogene TRBV3-2) to TRBJ2-7, with TRBD2 matching 7 bases. CDR3 size: 14 residues. CDR1 is LGHDT and CDR2 is YNNKEL in the germline V gene (reference sequence). The V and J ends lost 4 bases and 2 bases, in that order; junction bases with no gene match: 5. CDR3 nucleotide sequence: TGTGCCAGCAGCCTCGGGGGACTAACCTACGAGCAGTACTTC. Amino acid sequence: CASSLGGLTYEQYF.

CDR3 sequence: CASGDRAAEQYF. In DNA form, the CDR3 reads TGCGCCTCTGGGGACAGGGCGGCCGAGCAGTACTTC. This chain connects TRBV5-1 to TRBJ2-7; 9 nucleotides align to TRBD1. Trimming removed 10 bases from V and 6 bases from J; junction bases left unmatched: 8. The germline CDR1 and CDR2 sequences are SGHRS and YFSETQ. This CDR3 is built from 12 residues. The whole variable domain, remainder taken from reference TRBV5-1 and TRBJ2-7, is KAGVTQTPRYLIKTRGQQVTLSCSPISGHRSVSWYQQTPGQGLQFLFEYFSETQRNKGNFPGRFSGRQFSNSRSEMNVSTLELGDSALYLCASGDRAAEQYFGPGTRLTVT.

The rearrangement links TRBV6-6 to TRBJ1-4; D not resolved. CDR1 and CDR2 (germline): MNHNY, SVGAGI (reference sequence). The CDR3 is made up of 13 amino acids. CDR3 coding DNA: TGTGCAATTAGGAGTACAACTAATGAAAAACTGTTTTTT. It specifies CAIRSTTNEKLFF.

The rearrangement uses TRBV18 and TRBJ1-2, with TRBD1 matching 7 bases. Unmatched junction bases numbered 10, after V lost 6 bases and J lost 3 bases. CDR3 length: 15 amino acids. The V gene's germline CDR1 is KGHSH and CDR2 LQKENI. CDR3 nucleotide sequence: TGTGCCAGCTCTCAGACCGGGACAGCGGACTATGGCTACACCTTC. Translated: CASSQTGTADYGYTF. Using reference TRBV18 and TRBJ1-2 for the parts outside the CDR3, the full variable domain is NAGVMQNPRHLVRRRGQEARLRCSPMKGHSHVYWYRQLPEEGLKFMVYLQKENIIDESGMPKERFSAEFPKEGPSILRIQQVVRGDSAAYFCASSQTGTADYGYTFGSGTRLTVV.

V and J are TRBV6-5 and TRBJ2-3, with TRBD2 as a possible D gene (5 bases). With 7 bases removed from V and 5 bases from J, the gap between germline ends came to 13 bases. There are 13 residues in the CDR3. Per the germline V gene, CDR1 is MNHEY and CDR2 is SVGAGI. This CDR3 reads CASTRGPGDTQYF. The CDR3 bases are TGTGCCAGCACTCGAGGGCCCGGAGATACGCAGTATTTT.

The rearrangement joins TRBV3-1 (or the pseudogene TRBV3-2) to TRBJ1-1; weak D call: TRBD1 (5 bases). The CDR3 totals 12 residues. Germline CDR1 reads LGHDT; CDR2 reads YNNKEL (reference sequence). Trimming cost V 8 bases and J 10 bases, with 17 bases left between them. The CDR3 here is CASSREGLRAFF. The DNA for the CDR3 is TGTGCCAGCTCCAGGGAGGGTCTAAGAGCTTTCTTT.

The chain has TRBV4-1 and TRBJ2-7; 8 positions agree with TRBD2. J was trimmed by 6 bases and V by 0 bases; bases with no gene match: 13. The CDR3 extends over 17 amino acids. Germline CDR1 is MGHRA and CDR2 is YSYEKL. CDR3 nucleotides: TGCGCCAGCAGCCAAGAAATAGCGGGGCGGCCTGGGGGCGAGCAGTACTTC. Protein: CASSQEIAGRPGGEQYF.

This chain connects TRBV9 to TRBJ1-2; no firm D call. V was clipped by 0 bases and J by 4 bases, with 10 bases between them. Germline CDR1 reads SGDLS; CDR2 reads YYNGEE. The CDR3 is made up of 14 amino acids. CDR3 nucleotides: TGTGCCAGCAGCGTAGGTGGCACCAGCTATGGCTACACCTTC. The encoded protein is CASSVGGTSYGYTF. Together with reference TRBV9 and TRBJ1-2, the CDR3 gives the full variable domain: DSGVTQTPKHLITATGQRVTLRCSPRSGDLSVYWYQQSLDQGLQFLIQYYNGEERAKGNILERFSAQQFPDLHSELNLSSLELGDSALYFCASSVGGTSYGYTFGSGTRLTVV.

The rearrangement links TRBV7-9 to TRBJ2-1; D perhaps matches TRBD2 (7 bases). Germline V gene lookup returns CDR1 SEHNR and CDR2 FQNEAQ (reference sequence). This CDR3 comprises 16 residues. Trimming left V 4 bases short and J 5 bases short, with 18 bases between. The CDR3 loop reads CASSSGRGARNNEQFF. DNA of the CDR3: TGTGCCAGCAGCTCCGGCCGGGGGGCCCGAAACAATGAGCAGTTCTTC.

The rearrangement uses TRBV21-1 and TRBJ1-1; no DNA check was done on the table's D call, TRBD1. TRBV21-1 is termed a pseudogene. This CDR3 comprises 16 residues. This chain's CDR3 is CASSSRTGGRGTEAFF. CDR3 coding DNA: TGTGCCAGCAGCTCCCGGACAGGGGGCCGGGGCACTGAAGCTTTCTTT.

The chain has TRBV9 and TRBJ2-3, with a tentative D call TRBD2 (6 bases). Trimming shortened V by 0 bases and J by 1 base, and 9 bases separated the two germline ends. The CDR3 loop spans 15 amino acids. Germline V gene sequence: CDR1 SGDLS, CDR2 YYNGEE. CDR3 DNA: TGTGCCAGCAGCGTAGCAGTAGCGGGCACAGATACGCAGTATTTT. Amino acids: CASSVAVAGTDTQYF.

The count of this clone is one. The V call is TRBV30, the J call TRBJ1-6; 8 nucleotides match TRBD1. Losses at the gene ends were 6 bases for V and 7 bases for J; bases not matched to a gene: 5. The CDR3 loop spans 13 amino acids. Germline V gene lookup returns CDR1 GTSNPN and CDR2 SVGIG (reference sequence). The CDR3 sequence: CACQTGDNSPLHF. The CDR3 region has the DNA TGTGCCTGCCAGACAGGGGACAATTCACCCCTCCACTTT.

CDR3 amino acids: CASSENSTGGCEAFF. DNA of the CDR3: TGCGCCAGCAGTGAGAATTCGACGGGGGGCTGTGAAGCTTTCTTT. V usage is TRBV10-1 and J usage is TRBJ1-1; D is possibly TRBD1 (6 bases). The V gene lost 2 bases and the J gene lost 7 bases, with 17 bases spanning the gap. Germline V CDR1 and CDR2: WNHNN, SYGVQD (reference sequence). The CDR3 totals 15 residues.

The chain joins TRBV5-5 to TRBJ2-5; a possible D gene is TRBD2 (7 bases). The CDR3 length is 15 residues. Trimming took 4 bases from V and 4 from J, leaving 17 bases between them. The germline gives CDR1 SGHKS, CDR2 YYEKEE (reference sequence). The CDR3 nucleotides read TGTGCCAGCAGCGCCGGGGGGCTCCTAGGAGAGACCCAGTACTTC. Encoded protein: CASSAGGLLGETQYF. Complete variable domain (other parts from reference TRBV5-5 and TRBJ2-5): DAGVTQSPTHLIKTRGQQVTLRCSPISGHKSVSWYQQVLGQGPQFIFQYYEKEERGRGNFPDRFSARQFPNYSSELNVNALLLGDSALYLCASSAGGLLGETQYFGPGTRLLVL.

The V call is TRBV29-1, the J call TRBJ2-3; D unclear. V lost 2 bases and J lost 0, with 6 bases in between. The germline CDR1 and CDR2 sequences are SQVTM and ANQGSEA. This CDR3 has 13 amino acids. As DNA, the CDR3 is TGCAGCGTTGAAATTCGGAGCACAGATACGCAGTATTTT. Translating gives CSVEIRSTDTQYF.

The V call is TRBV7-3, the J call TRBJ2-3, with D possibly TRBD2 on 6 matching bases. V was trimmed by 8 bases and J by 2 bases, leaving 14 bases between them. CDR3 length: 14 residues. Germline V gene sequence: CDR1 SGHTA, CDR2 FQGTGA. The CDR3: CASSEGLSTDTQYF. DNA of the CDR3: TGTGCCAGCTCGGAAGGACTATCCACAGATACGCAGTATTTT.